This T cell receptor (beta chain) originates from a study of human T cells and chemical hapten exposure. Study-level background: From small differences in pooled library volume came most of the variation in per-sample TCR yields.

Time point in this sample: patch test 1, 2 weeks after DPC sensitization. The treatment is: therapeutic diphenylcyclopropenone sensitization with weekly scalp DPC. Donation of samples came from alopecia patients who were 18 to 70 years old and suitable for DPC. The CDR3 is made up of 14 amino acids. Trimming took off 2 bases at V and 0 bases at J, with 7 bases between the two ends. A single record per CDR3 protein comes from TCRdb applying MiXCR to the RACE reads. The repertoire holds under 65,000 distinct CDR3 sequences, with 8% to 9.5% as singletons. This clonotype was counted only a few times. V and J are TRBV12-3 or TRBV12-4 and TRBJ1-1; no clear D. The specimen was whole blood, collected in connection with sensitization to the hapten diphenylcyclopropenone (DPC). The source is a woman aged 50 to 65 with alopecia areata. Some clones in this sample may be carry-over from other donors' samples. Here the CDR3 reads CASSLTRVNTEAFF. The CDR3 DNA reads as TGTGCCAGCAGTTTAACACGGGTGAACACTGAAGCTTTCTTT.